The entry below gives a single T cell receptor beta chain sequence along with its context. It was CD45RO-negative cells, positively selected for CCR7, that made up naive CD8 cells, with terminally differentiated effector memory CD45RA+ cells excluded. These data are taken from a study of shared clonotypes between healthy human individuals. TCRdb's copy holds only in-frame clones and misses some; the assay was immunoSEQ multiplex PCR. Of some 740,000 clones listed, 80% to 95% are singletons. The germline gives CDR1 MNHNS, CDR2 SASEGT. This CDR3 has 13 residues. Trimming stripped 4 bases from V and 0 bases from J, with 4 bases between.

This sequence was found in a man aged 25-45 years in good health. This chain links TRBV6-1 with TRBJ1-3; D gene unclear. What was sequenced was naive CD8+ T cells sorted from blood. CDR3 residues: CASSGFSGNTIYF. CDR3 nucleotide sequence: TGTGCCAGCAGTGGGTTCTCTGGAAACACCATATATTTT.